This T cell receptor (beta chain) was profiled in a study of radiation and T cells in renal cell carcinoma. Using immunoSEQ multiplex PCR, the repertoire was profiled, and TCRdb retains in-frame clones only, with some absent. The sample holds around 60,000 clones; roughly four fifths are singletons and the top ten take about 7%. V lost 3 bases to trimming and J lost 1 base, with 6 bases between them. This CDR3 comprises 13 residues. Per germline, CDR1 SGHNT and CDR2 YENEEA. Time point given: blood 2 weeks post-SBRT. Treatment defined: 15 Gy SBRT to primary tumor, nephrectomy 4 weeks later. Radiation-treated patients gave blood at baseline, week 2 and week 4. The patient's renal cell carcinoma had clear cell pathology. This clone appeared once.

The J gene is TRBJ1-1, the V gene TRBV11-3; no clear D gene. This receptor was obtained from a man in his fifties or sixties with renal cell carcinoma. The specimen was blood, collected from a patient whose treatment included radiotherapy and nephrectomy. The CDR3 DNA follows: TGTGCCAGCAGCTTCTCATCGAACACTGAAGCTTTCTTT. It encodes CASSFSSNTEAFF.